The 31 T cell receptor beta chains in this list originate from one sample, sequenced in a study of T cells in women clearing cervical HPV infection. The repertoire was sequenced with immunoSEQ multiplex PCR; TCRdb's copy has only in-frame clones and lacks some. The listing contains approximately 18,000 clones. The sample taken for sequencing was blood buffy coat. Receptors originate from a woman between 18 and 70 years old with a cervical HPV16 infection that either progressed to CIN3+ or cleared (not recorded which).

Regarding this clone: The observed sequence ends 3 residues before the CDR3 terminus, with the missing tail filled in from the germline J gene. The rearrangement joins TRBV20-1 to TRBJ1-1; tentative D call: TRBD1 (5 bases). Looked up from germline, CDR1 is DFQATT and CDR2 is SNEGSKA (reference sequence). With 6 bases removed from V and 6 bases from J, the gap between germline ends came to 17 bases. The CDR3 loop spans 13 amino acids. CDR3 DNA, as far as it was read: TGCAGTGCCCAGAAGCCAGGGCTCGCTGAA. Translated: CSAQKPGLAE. The entire CDR3 protein reads CSAQKPGLAEAFF.

A remark on this clone: The read stops 3 residues short of the end of the CDR3; the missing end is completed from the germline J gene. The V and J genes are TRBV5-1 and TRBJ1-6; D gene ambiguous. The V and J ends lost 1 base and 4 bases respectively, with 9 bases between them. This CDR3 spans 15 amino acids. Germline loops: CDR1 SGHRS, CDR2 YFSETQ. The covered CDR3 bases are TGCGCCAGCAGCTTGTTGGCACAGTATAATTCACCC. Residues: CASSLLAQYNSP. The whole CDR3 protein is CASSLLAQYNSPLHF.

With respect to this clone: Read sequence stops 3 residues before the CDR3 end, and the germline J gene provides the missing end. This sequence joins TRBV19 and TRBJ1-2; D is ambiguous. CDR1 LNHDA and CDR2 SQIVND come from the germline V gene (reference sequence). Trimming took 3 bases from V and 4 from J, leaving 12 bases between them. This CDR3 comprises 14 residues. CDR3 bases read: TGTGCCAGTAGTATTCTTACTCCCGTCTATGGC. It yields the protein CASSILTPVYG. The full CDR3 protein reads CASSILTPVYGYTF.

As for this clone: The read ends 3 residues early relative to the CDR3; the germline J gene fills the gap. The chain employs TRBV7-2 and TRBJ1-3; D remains ambiguous. Germline V gene lookup returns CDR1 SGHTA and CDR2 FQGNSA. There are 13 residues in the CDR3. V lost 3 bases and J lost 1, with 4 bases in between. Incomplete CDR3 DNA: TGTGCCAGCAGCTTCATGTCTGGAAACACC. It specifies CASSFMSGNT. The entire CDR3 protein reads CASSFMSGNTIYF. Supplemented by reference TRBV7-2 and TRBJ1-3, the full variable domain reads GAGVSQSPSNKVTEKGKDVELRCDPISGHTALYWYRQSLGQGLEFLIYFQGNSAPDKSGLPSDRFSAERTGGSVSTLTIQRTQQEDSAVYLCASSFMSGNTIYFGEGSWLTVV.

A remark on this clone: The read ends 3 residues early relative to the CDR3; the germline J gene fills the gap. The chain links TRBV6-2 or TRBV6-3 to TRBJ2-3; TRBD2 agrees at 7 bases. From germline, CDR1 is MNHEY and CDR2 SVGEGT. The CDR3 sequence is 14 residues long. The CDR3 loop reads CASRQRGSWETQYF. Partial CDR3 DNA: TGTGCCAGCAGGCAGCGGGGCTCGTGGGAGACG.

As to this clone: The CDR3 goes on 3 residues after the read ends, and that part is filled in from the germline J gene. This rearrangement joins TRBV19 to TRBJ1-1, with D perhaps TRBD1 (5 bases). V was clipped by 3 bases and J by 1 base, with 15 bases between them. The V gene's germline CDR1 is LNHDA and CDR2 SQIVND (reference sequence). This CDR3 spans 16 amino acids. The DNA read from the CDR3 is TGTGCCAGTAGTATCAGGAATCAGGGATCGAACACTGAA. Translated, it gives CASSIRNQGSNTE. The entire CDR3 protein reads CASSIRNQGSNTEAFF.

As concerns this clone: The CDR3 extends 3 residues past the end of the read, so its final part is completed from the germline J gene. Within the sample, other DNA sequences also encode this same CDR3. The rearrangement joins TRBV18 to TRBJ1-2; TRBD1 is a possible D gene (5 bases). Per germline, CDR1 KGHSH and CDR2 LQKENI. The length of the CDR3 is 16 residues. CDR3 sequence reads: CASSPLPGLAGMGYTF. The CDR3 bases that were read are TGTGCCAGCTCACCACTCCCGGGACTAGCGGGTATGGGA.

On this clone: The sequenced fragment ends 3 residues before the CDR3 boundary, so the rest is inferred from the germline J gene. The chain couples TRBV6-7 to TRBJ1-4, with 7 bases lining up with TRBD1. TRBV6-7 is sorted into the ORF group, with uncertain function. The CDR3 spans 17 residues. V shed 0 bases, J shed 1 base, and the junction held 5 bases outside the gene matches. The sequenced part of the CDR3 DNA is TGTGCCAGCAGTTACTCAAAAACAGGGGAAACTAATGAAAAA. The encoded protein is CASSYSKTGETNEK. The entire CDR3 protein is CASSYSKTGETNEKLFF.

As for this clone: From the germline J gene comes the end of the CDR3, since the read stops 3 residues before it. This rearrangement joins TRBV18 to TRBJ2-1; D is possibly TRBD2 (6 bases). The CDR3 is made up of 16 amino acids. Trimming shortened V by 8 bases and J by 6 bases, and 23 bases separated the two germline ends. Per germline, CDR1 KGHSH and CDR2 LQKENI. CDR3 DNA (partial): TGTGCCAGCACACACACAAGACTAGATCGGGGCAATGAG. This sequence encodes CASTHTRLDRGNE. The full-length CDR3 reads as CASTHTRLDRGNEQFF.

Details on this clone: With the read ending 3 residues before the CDR3 end, the germline J gene is used to fill in that end. The chain employs TRBV7-2 and TRBJ1-1; the D gene is possibly TRBD1 (6 bases). The germline gives CDR1 SGHTA, CDR2 FQGNSA. This CDR3 has 13 amino acids. V shed 5 bases and J shed 5 bases, with 12 bases lying between them. The CDR3 DNA, read in part, is TGTGCCAGCAGCCCACAGGGTGATACTGAA. Protein: CASSPQGDTE. The whole CDR3 reads CASSPQGDTEAFF.

About this clone: Sequencing ends 3 residues short of the CDR3 end; the germline J gene provides the rest. This sequence joins TRBV27 and TRBJ1-6; D is possibly TRBD1 (5 bases). Looked up from germline, CDR1 is MNHEY and CDR2 is SMNVEV (reference sequence). The V end lost 2 bases, the J end lost 4 bases, and 15 bases lay between the germline ends. The CDR3 is 17 residues long. This CDR3 is CASSLKTGGTYNSPLHF. CDR3 DNA (partial): TGTGCCAGCAGTTTAAAAACAGGAGGGACTTATAATTCACCC.

For this clone: The CDR3 end lies 3 residues beyond the end of the read and is filled in from the germline J gene. This chain uses TRBV7-7 with TRBJ2-3, with TRBD2 identical over 8 bases. The germline V gene encodes CDR1 SSHAT and CDR2 FNYEAQ (reference sequence). The CDR3 is 15 residues long. CDR3 sequence: CASSLAGGRLETQYF. Partial CDR3 DNA: TGTGCCAGCAGCTTGGCGGGGGGCCGGTTAGAGACG.

Concerning this clone: Sequencing ends 3 residues short of the CDR3 end; the germline J gene provides the rest. The chain links TRBV30 to TRBJ2-3; 7 nucleotides match TRBD1. J was trimmed by 1 base and V by 0 bases; bases with no gene match: 4. This CDR3 contains 15 residues. CDR1 is GTSNPN and CDR2 is SVGIG in the germline V gene (reference sequence). The CDR3: CAWSVRTGGTDTQYF. The sequenced CDR3 bases are TGTGCCTGGAGTGTACGTACAGGGGGCACAGATACG. Together with reference TRBV30 and TRBJ2-3, the CDR3 gives the full variable domain: SQTIHQWPATLVQPVGSPLSLECTVEGTSNPNLYWYRQAAGRGLQLLFYSVGIGQISSEVPQNLSASRPQDRQFILSSKKLLLSDSGFYLCAWSVRTGGTDTQYFGPGTRLTVL.

On this clone: The junction shows a germline mismatch at one end, possibly a read error. The read ends 3 residues shy of where the CDR3 ends; the end is completed using the germline J gene. The same CDR3 also results from other DNA sequences found in this sample. The chain combines TRBV5-1 with TRBJ1-3; 7 nucleotides line up with TRBD1. In germline, CDR1 is SGHRS, CDR2 YFSETQ. The CDR3 has 14 amino acids. This CDR3 is CASSSTGTGNTIYF. The CDR3 DNA, read in part, is TGCGCCAGCAGCTCGACAGGGACTGGAAACACA.

A remark on this clone: The read ends 3 residues shy of where the CDR3 ends; the end is completed using the germline J gene. The chain links TRBV7-9 to TRBJ1-1, with TRBD1 identical over 7 bases. The CDR3 sequence is 14 residues long. The V segment lost 3 bases and the J segment 1 base; nucleotides outside the gene matches: 2. Looked up from germline, CDR1 is SEHNR and CDR2 is FQNEAQ (reference sequence). The covered CDR3 bases are TGTGCCAGCAGCTTGGGACAGCCGAACACTGAA. It yields the protein CASSLGQPNTE. The full-length CDR3 reads as CASSLGQPNTEAFF.

Partial CDR3 DNA: TGTGCCAGCTCATCAGGAGAACAGACGAATCAGCCC. Its protein is CASSSGEQTNQP. The entire CDR3 protein is CASSSGEQTNQPQHF. V gene TRBV18 combines with J gene TRBJ1-5, with unresolved D. The read finishes 3 residues shy of the CDR3 end, and the germline J gene is used to complete it. The germline V gene encodes CDR1 KGHSH and CDR2 LQKENI. The V gene lost 5 bases and the J gene lost 4 bases, with 15 bases spanning the gap. This CDR3 comprises 15 residues.

As regards this clone: The CDR3 end lies 3 residues beyond the end of the read and is filled in from the germline J gene. J is TRBJ1-4 and V is TRBV30; D is ambiguous. This CDR3 contains 15 residues. CDR1 is GTSNPN and CDR2 is SVGIG in the germline V gene (reference sequence). The covered CDR3 bases are TGTGCCTGGATTAGCGGACGGATCGCGGGGTCACCA. Protein: CAWISGRIAGSP. The full-length CDR3 reads as CAWISGRIAGSPLFF.

As regards this clone: The read terminates 3 residues ahead of where the CDR3 ends, so the germline J gene completes it. V usage is TRBV6-4 and J usage is TRBJ2-2; weak D call: TRBD1 (7 bases). CDR1 MRHNA and CDR2 SNTAGT come from the germline V gene. The CDR3 contains 16 residues. CDR3 protein: CASSDSVQGSGSPLFF. CDR3 bases read: TGTGCCAGCAGTGACTCCGTACAGGGGAGCGGGTCACCG.

Remarks on this clone: The CDR3 end falls 3 residues outside the read, so it is completed with the germline J gene. The chain joins TRBV5-1 to TRBJ2-1; 8 nucleotides line up with TRBD1. CDR1 is SGHRS and CDR2 is YFSETQ in the germline V gene. V lost 4 bases, J lost 5 bases, and 2 bases stayed unmatched. The CDR3 is 13 residues long. CDR3 loop: CASSQDRDNEQFF. The sequenced CDR3 bases are TGCGCCAGCAGCCAGGACAGGGACAATGAG.

Note on this clone: Read coverage stops 3 residues before the CDR3 terminus; the germline J gene supplies the remainder. The chain employs TRBV7-2 and TRBJ1-2; D is unresolved. The length of the CDR3 is 13 residues. V lost 2 bases and J lost 4, with 8 bases in between. Germline V gene lookup returns CDR1 SGHTA and CDR2 FQGNSA. The CDR3 sequence: CASSLPEGYGYTF. The CDR3 DNA, read in part, is TGTGCCAGCAGCTTACCAGAAGGCTATGGC.

A remark on this clone: The read is 3 residues too short to cover the CDR3 end, so that end is filled in from the germline J gene. V gene TRBV9 combines with J gene TRBJ2-3; D is undetermined. Per the germline V gene, CDR1 is SGDLS and CDR2 is YYNGEE. V gave up 4 bases and J gave up 0 bases, with 3 bases separating them. This CDR3 is 12 amino acids long. The part of the CDR3 DNA that was read is TGTGCCAGCAGCTTAAGCACAGATACG. Translating gives CASSLSTDT. From start to end, the CDR3 is CASSLSTDTQYF. Full variable domain (remainder filled in from reference TRBV9 and TRBJ2-3): DSGVTQTPKHLITATGQRVTLRCSPRSGDLSVYWYQQSLDQGLQFLIQYYNGEERAKGNILERFSAQQFPDLHSELNLSSLELGDSALYFCASSLSTDTQYFGPGTRLTVL.

Points on this clone: The read ends 3 residues before the CDR3 terminus; that terminus is restored from the germline J gene. The genes are TRBV28 and TRBJ2-7; no clear D. The CDR3 covers 16 residues. Trimming removed 5 bases from V and 2 bases from J, with 19 bases in between. From germline, CDR1 is MDHEN and CDR2 SYDVKM. The CDR3 DNA, read in part, is TGTGCCAGCAGTCCCCTAAGTTTCCGCTCGGCCTACGAG. This translates into CASSPLSFRSAYE. The CDR3, in full, reads CASSPLSFRSAYEQYF. Looking up the rest from reference TRBV28 and TRBJ2-7 gives the full variable domain: DVKVTQSSRYLVKRTGEKVFLECVQDMDHENMFWYRQDPGLGLRLIYFSYDVKMKEKGDIPEGYSVSREKKERFSLILESASTNQTSMYLCASSPLSFRSAYEQYFGPGTRLTVT.

Points on this clone: Coverage ceases 3 residues before the CDR3 finishes, and the germline J gene fills in the end. V and J are TRBV29-1 and TRBJ2-2, with D perhaps matching TRBD2 (6 bases). The V gene's germline CDR1 is SQVTM and CDR2 ANQGSEA. The V and J ends lost 4 bases and 1 base respectively, with 7 bases between them. The CDR3 contains 13 residues. Incomplete CDR3 DNA: TGCAGCGTTGTCGGGGGGAACACCGGGGAG. It translates to CSVVGGNTGE. The complete CDR3 protein is CSVVGGNTGELFF.

Comment on this clone: The read falls 3 residues short of the CDR3 end, and the missing part is taken from the germline J gene. The chain couples TRBV19 to TRBJ1-2; 8 bases fit TRBD1. Germline assignment: CDR1 LNHDA and CDR2 SQIVND (reference sequence). The CDR3 runs to 13 residues. CDR3 DNA, as far as it was read: TGTGCCAGTAGTATAGCCGTGGGACAGGTC. Protein product: CASSIAVGQV. The complete CDR3 protein is CASSIAVGQVYTF. Combining the CDR3 with reference TRBV19 and TRBJ1-2 gives the whole variable domain DGGITQSPKYLFRKEGQNVTLSCEQNLNHDAMYWYRQDPGQGLRLIYYSQIVNDFQKGDIAEGYSVSREKKESFPLTVTSAQKNPTAFYLCASSIAVGQVYTFGSGTRLTVV.

Note on this clone: The read ends 3 residues early relative to the CDR3; the germline J gene fills the gap. The chain joins TRBV7-2 to TRBJ1-6; D is perhaps TRBD1 (5 bases). Germline values: CDR1 SGHTA, CDR2 FQGNSA. The CDR3 loop spans 15 amino acids. V was clipped by 4 bases and J by 6 bases, with 13 bases between them. CDR3 sequence: CASSSRAGGNSPLHF. The CDR3 DNA, read in part, is TGTGCCAGCAGCTCCCGCGCGGGGGGTAATTCACCC.

As for this clone: The CDR3 extends 3 residues past the end of the read, so its final part is completed from the germline J gene. The chain recombines TRBV5-1 with TRBJ2-2, with D perhaps matching TRBD1 (5 bases). The CDR3 totals 15 residues. Germline V gene lookup returns CDR1 SGHRS and CDR2 YFSETQ. Trimming left V 2 bases short and J 4 bases short, with 12 bases between. The CDR3 reads CASSFLWGPTGELFF. The CDR3 DNA, read in part, is TGCGCCAGCAGCTTCCTCTGGGGCCCCACCGGGGAG.

Comment on this clone: The observed sequence ends 3 residues before the CDR3 terminus, with the missing tail filled in from the germline J gene. This sequence joins TRBV7-2 and TRBJ2-1; 7 positions agree with TRBD2. This CDR3 region has 14 residues. Germline CDR1 is SGHTA and CDR2 is FQGNSA. The trim removed 3 bases at V and 1 base at J, leaving 0 bases unmatched. CDR3 region: CASSLGGSYNEQFF. The covered CDR3 bases are TGTGCCAGCAGCTTGGGGGGGTCCTACAATGAG.

With regard to this clone: From the germline J gene comes the end of the CDR3, since the read stops 3 residues before it. The chain couples TRBV11-2 to TRBJ2-7, with no clear D. The CDR3 has 14 residues. Deletions cut 5 bases from V and 0 bases from J, with 11 bases between. Germline V lookup: CDR1 SGHAT, CDR2 FQNNGV. CDR3 sequence: CASSPQASSYEQYF. The DNA read from the CDR3 is TGTGCCAGCAGCCCCCAGGCCTCCTCCTACGAG.

As for this clone: The read gets to within 3 residues of the CDR3 end, and the germline J gene fills in the rest. The genes are TRBV5-1 and TRBJ1-1; D uncertain. The CDR3 has 15 amino acids. The V gene lost 0 bases and the J gene lost 1 base, with 10 bases spanning the gap. Germline V gene lookup returns CDR1 SGHRS and CDR2 YFSETQ. The covered CDR3 bases are TGCGCCAGCAGCTTGGAAGGGCATTCGAACACTGAA. This codes for CASSLEGHSNTE. In full, the CDR3 reads CASSLEGHSNTEAFF.

Comment on this clone: Read data end 3 residues before the CDR3 end; the end is taken from the germline J gene. This rearrangement joins TRBV7-9 to TRBJ1-1; D remains ambiguous. CDR3 size: 15 residues. The V end was cut by 1 base, the J end by 2 bases, with 11 bases between. Per the germline V gene, CDR1 is SEHNR and CDR2 is FQNEAQ (reference sequence). CDR3 residues: CASSLEGFGNTEAFF. The CDR3 DNA, read in part, is TGTGCCAGCAGCTTAGAAGGGTTTGGCAACACTGAA.

Of note for this clone: Read coverage stops 3 residues before the CDR3 terminus; the germline J gene supplies the remainder. The rearrangement links TRBV18 to TRBJ1-6; 9 bases line up with TRBD1. There are 15 residues in the CDR3. The junction had 4 bases not matched to a gene; V was cut back by 4 bases and J by 6 bases. Germline assignment: CDR1 KGHSH and CDR2 LQKENI. The CDR3 DNA, read in part, is TGTGCCAGCTCACGGACAGGGGAATCTAATTCACCC. Protein: CASSRTGESNSP. Given in full, the CDR3 is CASSRTGESNSPLHF. Looking up the rest from reference TRBV18 and TRBJ1-6 gives the full variable domain: NAGVMQNPRHLVRRRGQEARLRCSPMKGHSHVYWYRQLPEEGLKFMVYLQKENIIDESGMPKERFSAEFPKEGPSILRIQQVVRGDSAAYFCASSRTGESNSPLHFGNGTRLTVT.